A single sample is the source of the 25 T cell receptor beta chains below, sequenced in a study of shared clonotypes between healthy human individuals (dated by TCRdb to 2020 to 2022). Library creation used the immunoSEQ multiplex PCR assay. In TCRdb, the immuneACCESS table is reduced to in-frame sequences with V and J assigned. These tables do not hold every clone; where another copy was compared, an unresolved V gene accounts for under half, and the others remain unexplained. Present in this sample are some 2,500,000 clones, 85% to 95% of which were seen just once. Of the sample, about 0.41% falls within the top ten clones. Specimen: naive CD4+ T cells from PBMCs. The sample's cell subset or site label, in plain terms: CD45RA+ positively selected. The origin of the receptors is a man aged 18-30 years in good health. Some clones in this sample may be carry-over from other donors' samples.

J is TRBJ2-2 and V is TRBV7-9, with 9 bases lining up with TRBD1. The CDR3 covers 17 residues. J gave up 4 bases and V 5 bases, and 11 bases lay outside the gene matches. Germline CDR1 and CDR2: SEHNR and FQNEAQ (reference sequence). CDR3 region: CASSPLTGTGITGELFF. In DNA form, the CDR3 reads TGTGCCAGCAGCCCCTTGACCGGGACAGGGATCACCGGGGAGCTGTTTTTT.

The CDR3 sequence is CSVPRDGQQETQYF. CDR3 nucleotide sequence: TGCAGCGTTCCCAGGGACGGACAGCAAGAGACCCAGTACTTC. The chain links TRBV29-1 to TRBJ2-5; TRBD1 might be the D (6 bases). The length of the CDR3 is 14 residues. In germline, CDR1 is SQVTM, CDR2 ANQGSEA. Between the trimmed V and J ends, which lost 5 bases and 2 bases, there was a span of 15 bases.

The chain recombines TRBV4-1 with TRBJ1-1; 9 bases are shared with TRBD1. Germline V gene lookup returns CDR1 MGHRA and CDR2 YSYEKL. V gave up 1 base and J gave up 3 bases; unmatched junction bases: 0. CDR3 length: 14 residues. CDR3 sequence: CASSQGQGDTEAFF. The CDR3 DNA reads TGCGCCAGCAGCCAAGGACAGGGGGACACTGAAGCTTTCTTT.

CDR3 region: CASSSTGDKGQKLFF. The CDR3 DNA reads TGTGCCAGCAGCTCCACGGGGGACAAGGGTCAAAAACTGTTTTTT. The rearrangement links TRBV7-8 to TRBJ1-4, with D tentatively TRBD1 (6 bases). The CDR3 extends over 15 amino acids. Germline lookup yields CDR1 SGHVS and CDR2 FQNEAQ. V dropped 4 bases and J dropped 9 bases, with 18 bases sitting between them.

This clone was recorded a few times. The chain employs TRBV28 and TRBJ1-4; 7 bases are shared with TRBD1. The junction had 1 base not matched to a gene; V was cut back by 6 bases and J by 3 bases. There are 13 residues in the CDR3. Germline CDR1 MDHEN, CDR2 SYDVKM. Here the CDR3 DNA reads TGTGCCAGCAGGGACAGGCCTAATGAAAAACTGTTTTTT. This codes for CASRDRPNEKLFF.

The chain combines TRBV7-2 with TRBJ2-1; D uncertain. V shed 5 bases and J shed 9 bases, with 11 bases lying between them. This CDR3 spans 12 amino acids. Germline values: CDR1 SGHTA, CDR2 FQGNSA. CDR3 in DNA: TGTGCCAGCAGCGATAGAGGCTTTGAGCAGTTCTTC. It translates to CASSDRGFEQFF.

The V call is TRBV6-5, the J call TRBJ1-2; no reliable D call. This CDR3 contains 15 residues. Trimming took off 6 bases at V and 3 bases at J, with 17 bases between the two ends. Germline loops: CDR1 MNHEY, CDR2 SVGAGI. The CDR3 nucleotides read TGTGCCAGCAGCTCGACCGTTGGTCTCCACTATGGCTACACCTTC. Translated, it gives CASSSTVGLHYGYTF.

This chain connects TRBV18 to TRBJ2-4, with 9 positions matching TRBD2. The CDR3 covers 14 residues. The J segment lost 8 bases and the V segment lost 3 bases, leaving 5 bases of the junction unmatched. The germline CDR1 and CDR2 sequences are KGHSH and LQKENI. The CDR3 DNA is TGTGCCAGCTCACCCCCCGGCGGGGGGGACATTCAGTACTTC. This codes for CASSPPGGGDIQYF. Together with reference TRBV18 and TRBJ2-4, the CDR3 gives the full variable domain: NAGVMQNPRHLVRRRGQEARLRCSPMKGHSHVYWYRQLPEEGLKFMVYLQKENIIDESGMPKERFSAEFPKEGPSILRIQQVVRGDSAAYFCASSPPGGGDIQYFGAGTRLSVL.

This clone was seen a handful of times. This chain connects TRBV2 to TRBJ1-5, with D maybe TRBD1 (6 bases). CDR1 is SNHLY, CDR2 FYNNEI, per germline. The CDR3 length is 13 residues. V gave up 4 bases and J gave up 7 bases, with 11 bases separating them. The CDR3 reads CASSGPGEQPQHF. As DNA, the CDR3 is TGTGCCAGCAGTGGCCCAGGGGAACAGCCCCAGCATTTT.

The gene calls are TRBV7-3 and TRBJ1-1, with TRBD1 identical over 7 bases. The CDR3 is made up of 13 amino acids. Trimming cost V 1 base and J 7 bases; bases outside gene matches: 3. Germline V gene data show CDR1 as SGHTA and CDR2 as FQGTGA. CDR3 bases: TGTGCCAGCAGCTTAAATCGGGACAGTGAAGCTTTCTTT. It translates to CASSLNRDSEAFF.

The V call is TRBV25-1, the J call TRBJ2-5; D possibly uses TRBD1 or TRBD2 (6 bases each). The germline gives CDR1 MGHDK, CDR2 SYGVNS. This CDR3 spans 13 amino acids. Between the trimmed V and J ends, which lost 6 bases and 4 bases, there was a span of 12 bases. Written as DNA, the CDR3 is TGTGCCAGCAGCCGTGGGGGGCGAGAGACCCAGTACTTC. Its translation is CASSRGGRETQYF. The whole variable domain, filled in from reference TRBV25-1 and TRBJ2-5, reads EADIYQTPRYLVIGTGKKITLECSQTMGHDKMYWYQQDPGMELHLIHYSYGVNSTEKGDLSSESTVSRIRTEHFPLTLESARPSHTSQYLCASSRGGRETQYFGPGTRLLVL.

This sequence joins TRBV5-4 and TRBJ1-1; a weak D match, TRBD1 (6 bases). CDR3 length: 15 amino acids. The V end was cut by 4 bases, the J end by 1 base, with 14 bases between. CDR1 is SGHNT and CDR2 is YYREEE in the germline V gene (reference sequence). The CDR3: CASSTGTTGNTEAFF. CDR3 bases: TGTGCCAGCAGCACCGGGACAACGGGGAACACTGAAGCTTTCTTT.

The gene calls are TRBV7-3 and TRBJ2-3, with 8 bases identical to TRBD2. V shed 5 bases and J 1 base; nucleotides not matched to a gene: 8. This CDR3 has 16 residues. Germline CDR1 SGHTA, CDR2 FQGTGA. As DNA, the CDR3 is TGTGCCAGCAGCCCCCGGGGGGGGGAGGGCACAGATACGCAGTATTTT. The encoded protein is CASSPRGGEGTDTQYF.

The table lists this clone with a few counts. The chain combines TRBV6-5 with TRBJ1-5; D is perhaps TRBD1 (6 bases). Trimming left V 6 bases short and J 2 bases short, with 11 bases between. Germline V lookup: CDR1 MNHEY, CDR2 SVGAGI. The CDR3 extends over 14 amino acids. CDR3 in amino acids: CASSRTVGNQPQHF. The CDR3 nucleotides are TGTGCCAGCAGCCGGACAGTGGGCAATCAGCCCCAGCATTTT.

The CDR3 loop is CASSEFSGRALPDTQYF. As DNA, the CDR3 is TGTGCCAGCAGTGAATTTAGCGGGAGGGCCCTGCCAGATACGCAGTATTTT. The chain joins TRBV6-1 to TRBJ2-3; 11 positions match TRBD2. The V and J ends lost 2 bases and 4 bases, in that order; junction bases with no gene match: 8. Looked up from germline, CDR1 is MNHNS and CDR2 is SASEGT. The CDR3 spans 17 residues.

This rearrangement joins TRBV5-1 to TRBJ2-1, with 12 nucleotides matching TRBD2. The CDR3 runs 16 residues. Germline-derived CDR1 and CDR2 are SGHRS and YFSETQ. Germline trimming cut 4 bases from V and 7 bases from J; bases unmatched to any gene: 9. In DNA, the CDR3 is TGCGCCAGCAGCCTTGGACTAGCGGGATTGTGGAATGAGCAGTTCTTC. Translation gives CASSLGLAGLWNEQFF. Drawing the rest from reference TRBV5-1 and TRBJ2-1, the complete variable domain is KAGVTQTPRYLIKTRGQQVTLSCSPISGHRSVSWYQQTPGQGLQFLFEYFSETQRNKGNFPGRFSGRQFSNSRSEMNVSTLELGDSALYLCASSLGLAGLWNEQFFGPGTRLTVL.

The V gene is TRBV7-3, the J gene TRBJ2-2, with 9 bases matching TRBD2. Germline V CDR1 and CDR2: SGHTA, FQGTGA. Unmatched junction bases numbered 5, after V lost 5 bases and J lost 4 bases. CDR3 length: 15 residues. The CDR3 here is CASSGKRGATGELFF. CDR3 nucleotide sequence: TGTGCCAGCAGCGGCAAGCGGGGGGCCACCGGGGAGCTGTTTTTT.

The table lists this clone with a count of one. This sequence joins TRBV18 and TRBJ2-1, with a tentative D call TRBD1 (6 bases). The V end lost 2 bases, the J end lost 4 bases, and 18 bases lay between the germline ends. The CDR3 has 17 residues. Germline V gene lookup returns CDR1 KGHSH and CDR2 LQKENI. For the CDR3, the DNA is TGTGCCAGCTCACCATCCCTAAGACAGGCCAGGTACAATGAGCAGTTCTTC. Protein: CASSPSLRQARYNEQFF.

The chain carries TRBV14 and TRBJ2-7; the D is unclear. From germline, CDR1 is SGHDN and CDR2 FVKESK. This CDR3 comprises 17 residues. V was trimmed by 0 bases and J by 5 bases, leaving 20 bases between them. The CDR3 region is CASSQDPTAGPWNEQYF. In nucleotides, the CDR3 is TGTGCCAGCAGCCAAGACCCCACGGCCGGGCCATGGAACGAGCAGTACTTC. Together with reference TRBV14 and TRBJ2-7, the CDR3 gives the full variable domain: EAGVTQFPSHSVIEKGQTVTLRCDPISGHDNLYWYRRVMGKEIKFLLHFVKESKQDESGMPNNRFLAERTGGTYSTLKVQPAELEDSGVYFCASSQDPTAGPWNEQYFGPGTRLTVT.

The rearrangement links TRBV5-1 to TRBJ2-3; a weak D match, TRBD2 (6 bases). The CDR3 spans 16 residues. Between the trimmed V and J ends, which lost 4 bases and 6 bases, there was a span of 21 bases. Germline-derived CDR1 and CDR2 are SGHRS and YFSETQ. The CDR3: CASSPPSLARVDTQYF. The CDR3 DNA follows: TGCGCCAGCAGCCCCCCTTCCCTAGCGAGGGTCGATACGCAGTATTTT.

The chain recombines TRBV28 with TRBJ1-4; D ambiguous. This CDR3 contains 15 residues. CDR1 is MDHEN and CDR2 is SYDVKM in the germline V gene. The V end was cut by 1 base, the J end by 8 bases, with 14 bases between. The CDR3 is CASSLFGGKGEKLFF. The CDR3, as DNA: TGTGCCAGCAGTTTATTTGGAGGGAAGGGAGAAAAACTGTTTTTT.

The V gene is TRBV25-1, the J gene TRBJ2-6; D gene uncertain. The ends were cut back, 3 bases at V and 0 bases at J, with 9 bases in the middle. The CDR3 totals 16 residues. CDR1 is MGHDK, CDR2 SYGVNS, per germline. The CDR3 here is CASSDTWGSGANVLTF. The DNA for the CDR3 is TGTGCCAGCAGTGACACCTGGGGCTCTGGGGCCAACGTCCTGACTTTC.

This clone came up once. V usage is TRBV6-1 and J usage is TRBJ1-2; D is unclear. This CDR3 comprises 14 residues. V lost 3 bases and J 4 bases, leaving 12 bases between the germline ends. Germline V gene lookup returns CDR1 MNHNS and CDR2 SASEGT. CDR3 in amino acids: CASSERSGSYGYTF. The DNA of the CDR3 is TGTGCCAGCAGTGAGCGGAGTGGCTCCTATGGCTACACCTTC.

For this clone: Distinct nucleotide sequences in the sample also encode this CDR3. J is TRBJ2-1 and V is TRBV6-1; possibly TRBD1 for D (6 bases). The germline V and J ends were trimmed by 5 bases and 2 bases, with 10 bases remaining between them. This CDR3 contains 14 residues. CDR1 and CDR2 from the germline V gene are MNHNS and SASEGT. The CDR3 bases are TGTGCCAGCAGTCCCGGGACAACCTACAATGAGCAGTTCTTC. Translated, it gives CASSPGTTYNEQFF.

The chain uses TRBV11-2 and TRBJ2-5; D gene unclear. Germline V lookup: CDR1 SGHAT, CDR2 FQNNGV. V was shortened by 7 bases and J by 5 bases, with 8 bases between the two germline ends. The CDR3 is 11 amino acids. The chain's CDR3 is CASTGWETQYF. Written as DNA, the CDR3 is TGTGCCAGCACCGGGTGGGAGACCCAGTACTTC.